The next 26 T cell receptor beta chains were all read from a single sample in a study of CXCR3-negative and CXCR3-positive naive CD8 T cells. Antigens for these TCRs are unknown. TRB cDNA libraries were made by UMI-labeled 5' RACE. Each CDR3 protein gets one entry in TCRdb, which reprocessed the 5' RACE reads and gives no DNA. Here the sample table reports 50,000 to 70,000 distinct CDR3 sequences. Study findings and constraints: Against CXCR3-negative naive cells, CXCR3-positive naive cells showed more hydrophobic TRB CDR3s.

Sequencing input: naive CXCR3+ CD8+ T cells from blood. Subset noted: CD45RO-CCR7+CD27+CD95- naive CD8+ T cells expressing CXCR3 (TNR3+). Receptor source: a human donor in good health. Some clones in this sample may be carry-over from other donors' samples.

The chain recombines TRBV27 with TRBJ2-7; TCRdb reports TRBD1, a call that lacks DNA to check it against. CDR1 is MNHEY, CDR2 SMNVEV, per germline (reference sequence). The CDR3 totals 16 residues. CDR3 loop: CASSFKRDRKLYEQYF.

The chain is built from TRBV5-6 and TRBJ2-3; checking the TCRdb D call of TRBD1 is not possible without DNA. Germline V CDR1 and CDR2: SGHDT, YYEEEE. The CDR3 loop spans 16 amino acids. CDR3 residues: CASSFGLAGGPDTQYF.

The V call is TRBV9, the J call TRBJ2-7; TCRdb's D call of TRBD1 is untestable without DNA. Per the germline V gene, CDR1 is SGDLS and CDR2 is YYNGEE. CDR3 length: 15 residues. The CDR3 here is CASSGPGQGHYEQYF.

V is TRBV10-1 and J is TRBJ2-7; the D call of TRBD1 rests on TCRdb alone, since no DNA is present to check it. CDR1 is WNHNN and CDR2 is SYGVQD in the germline V gene (reference sequence). This CDR3 comprises 14 residues. CDR3 sequence reads: CASSGQGASYEQYF.

The chain combines TRBV20-1 with TRBJ2-7; TCRdb selects TRBD2, and the lack of DNA leaves this call unchecked. Germline V gives CDR1 DFQATT, CDR2 SNEGSKA (reference sequence). The CDR3 covers 14 residues. The CDR3 is CSARGRGGPYEQYF.

The J gene is TRBJ1-2, the V gene TRBV5-1. The CDR3 length is 13 residues. Germline V gives CDR1 SGHRS, CDR2 YFSETQ. CDR3 sequence reads: CASSMGTPRGYTF.

V usage is TRBV29-1 and J usage is TRBJ2-7. Germline V gene lookup returns CDR1 SQVTM and CDR2 ANQGSEA. This CDR3 has 12 amino acids. The CDR3 region is CSAGSDSYEQYF.

The chain uses TRBV7-9 and TRBJ2-7. Per germline, CDR1 SEHNR and CDR2 FQNEAQ (reference sequence). The length of the CDR3 is 13 residues. The CDR3: CASSLISSYEQYF.

This rearrangement joins TRBV27 to TRBJ2-7; TCRdb selects TRBD1, and the lack of DNA leaves this call unchecked. The CDR3 is 15 residues long. Germline V lookup: CDR1 MNHEY, CDR2 SMNVEV (reference sequence). CDR3 residues: CASSQTTGTSYEQYF.

The chain joins TRBV20-1 to TRBJ2-3; there is no DNA to check the TCRdb D call of TRBD2. The CDR3 contains 17 residues. Germline V gene data show CDR1 as DFQATT and CDR2 as SNEGSKA (reference sequence). This chain's CDR3 is CSARGTGTMKSTDTQYF.

V and J are TRBV9 and TRBJ2-1; TCRdb's D call of TRBD2 is untestable without DNA. CDR3 length: 16 amino acids. The germline CDR1 and CDR2 sequences are SGDLS and YYNGEE. CDR3 residues: CASSPERGALYNEQFF.

The chain is built from TRBV7-9 and TRBJ2-5; as DNA is missing, the TRBD2 call by TCRdb cannot be tested. The CDR3 spans 13 residues. Germline values: CDR1 SEHNR, CDR2 FQNEAQ (reference sequence). The CDR3 spells CASSARLEETQYF.

The chain recombines TRBV19 with TRBJ2-7; TCRdb returns TRBD2, unconfirmable since there is no DNA. The CDR3 runs 15 residues. Germline assignment: CDR1 LNHDA and CDR2 SQIVND (reference sequence). CDR3 region: CASSTGPGVSYEQYF.

CDR3: CASVGHSTEAFF. This chain links TRBV6-1 with TRBJ1-1; without DNA, the TCRdb call of TRBD1 cannot be checked. This CDR3 spans 12 amino acids. Per the germline V gene, CDR1 is MNHNS and CDR2 is SASEGT.

The rearrangement links TRBV29-1 to TRBJ2-1; TCRdb lists TRBD2, though no DNA is available to test this call. This CDR3 has 12 residues. Germline assignment: CDR1 SQVTM and CDR2 ANQGSEA. This CDR3 reads CSVVRGGGEQFF.

The chain uses TRBV7-9 and TRBJ2-1. The CDR3 has 14 residues. From germline, CDR1 is SEHNR and CDR2 FQNEAQ (reference sequence). The CDR3 is CASSPRVSYNEQFF.

The V call is TRBV24-1, the J call TRBJ2-1; TCRdb's D gene call, TRBD2, goes unchecked for lack of DNA. From germline, CDR1 is KGHDR and CDR2 SFDVKD. The CDR3 covers 14 residues. The CDR3 here is CATSDSSGDNEQFF.

The gene calls are TRBV6-5 and TRBJ2-7; TCRdb designates TRBD1, a call that cannot be tested without DNA. This CDR3 is built from 15 residues. The germline V gene has CDR1 MNHEY and CDR2 SVGAGI. CDR3 residues: CASSYSGTGGYEQYF.

This chain connects TRBV5-6 to TRBJ1-1; TCRdb selects TRBD1, and the lack of DNA leaves this call unchecked. The length of the CDR3 is 14 residues. Germline lookup yields CDR1 SGHDT and CDR2 YYEEEE. This CDR3 reads CASSRQGMNTEAFF.

The V and J genes are TRBV7-8 and TRBJ1-5; the TCRdb D gene call, TRBD1, has no DNA to confirm it. Per the germline V gene, CDR1 is SGHVS and CDR2 is FQNEAQ. This CDR3 has 15 residues. The chain's CDR3 is CASSLIGGNLEPQHF. Full variable domain (rest looked up from reference TRBV7-8 and TRBJ1-5): GAGVSQSPRYKVAKRGQDVALRCDPISGHVSLFWYQQALGQGPEFLTYFQNEAQLDKSGLPSDRFFAERPEGSVSTLKIQRTQQEDSAVYLCASSLIGGNLEPQHFGDGTRLSIL.

V gene TRBV12-3 or TRBV12-4 combines with J gene TRBJ1-1. This CDR3 region has 13 residues. CDR3 in amino acids: CASSLVTNTEAFF.

The chain uses TRBV11-2 and TRBJ2-2; TCRdb designates TRBD2, a call that cannot be tested without DNA. Germline V gives CDR1 SGHAT, CDR2 FQNNGV. This CDR3 has 18 residues. The CDR3 reads CASSLVLWTSPPSGELFF.

The gene calls are TRBV5-1 and TRBJ2-2; TCRdb's D call of TRBD1 is untestable without DNA. This CDR3 comprises 15 residues. The germline V gene encodes CDR1 SGHRS and CDR2 YFSETQ. CDR3 sequence reads: CASSLRTGDTGELFF.

The genes are TRBV7-6 and TRBJ2-7; TCRdb outputs TRBD1, but without DNA this stays unchecked. The germline gives CDR1 SGHVS, CDR2 FNYEAQ. This CDR3 is 17 amino acids long. CDR3 in amino acids: CASSPSRTVPPSDEQYF.

The rearrangement uses TRBV4-3 and TRBJ2-5; TCRdb picks TRBD1, but there is no DNA to check that call. The CDR3 contains 15 residues. Germline values: CDR1 LGHNA, CDR2 YSLEER. The CDR3 sequence is CASSQTAFGTETQYF.

V gene TRBV7-3 combines with J gene TRBJ2-2. The CDR3 extends over 13 amino acids. Germline lookup yields CDR1 SGHTA and CDR2 FQGTGA. The CDR3 region is CASSLIGAGELFF.